The clone carrying this T cell receptor beta chain was seen more than once but under ten times. Its cognate antigen is unknown. The sample comes from a study of T-cell memory formation after mild COVID-19. Findings and caveats of the study: Some responding clones appeared in pre-infection memory, suggesting cross-reactive memory joined. Mainly in CM and EM were contracting CD4+ clones; CD8+ were in EMRA. SARS-CoV-2 specificity was not confirmed for second-wave clones peaking on day 37.

V was trimmed by 2 bases and J by 7 bases, leaving 9 bases between them. This CDR3 has 13 residues. Per germline, CDR1 SGHDN and CDR2 FVKESK. TCRdb re-analysed the 5' RACE reads in MiXCR, keeping a single row per CDR3 protein. The data show hundreds of thousands of distinct CDR3 sequences, 28% seen once. The clonotype was recovered from an adult woman who had mild COVID-19 (a few samples of this study predate the infection). Cell type and time point are not known. This chain joins TRBV14 and TRBJ1-3; no reliable D call. What was sequenced was PBMCs or a T cell subset sorted from them (not recorded which). The CDR3: CASSQYKWNTIYF. The CDR3 DNA is TGTGCCAGCAGCCAATATAAGTGGAACACCATATATTTT.